This T cell receptor (beta chain) was sequenced during a study of cytomegalovirus exposure and HLA in healthy donors. Study results and caveats: In a later analysis, the majority of CMV-associated beta chains seemingly showed HLA restriction. TCR beta sequences reportedly predicted the HLA-A and HLA-B alleles of most subjects accurately. After further analysis at a later stage, 16,951 TCR beta sequences were associated with HLA alleles at 0.05 false discovery rate.

Per the germline V gene, CDR1 is MNHEY and CDR2 is SMNVEV (reference sequence). This CDR3 has 15 amino acids. The J segment lost 15 bases and the V segment lost 0 bases, leaving 7 bases of the junction unmatched. The PCR ran on 60 Vbeta and 13 Jbeta primers. The repertoire was sequenced with immunoSEQ multiplex PCR; TCRdb's copy has only in-frame clones and lacks some. In the table there are about 130,000 clones, just over 75% of which are singletons. All donors participated as healthy donors of bone marrow. Turning to this clone: The antigen is undetermined.

Material for sequencing was PBMCs. The chain links TRBV27 to TRBJ2-1; 14 bases are shared with TRBD2. The clonotype was recovered from a woman in her forties or fifties in good health and CMV-seronegative. The CDR3 sequence is CASSLSPGLAGDRFF. The CDR3 nucleotides read TGTGCCAGCAGTTTATCGCCGGGACTAGCGGGAGATAGGTTCTTC.